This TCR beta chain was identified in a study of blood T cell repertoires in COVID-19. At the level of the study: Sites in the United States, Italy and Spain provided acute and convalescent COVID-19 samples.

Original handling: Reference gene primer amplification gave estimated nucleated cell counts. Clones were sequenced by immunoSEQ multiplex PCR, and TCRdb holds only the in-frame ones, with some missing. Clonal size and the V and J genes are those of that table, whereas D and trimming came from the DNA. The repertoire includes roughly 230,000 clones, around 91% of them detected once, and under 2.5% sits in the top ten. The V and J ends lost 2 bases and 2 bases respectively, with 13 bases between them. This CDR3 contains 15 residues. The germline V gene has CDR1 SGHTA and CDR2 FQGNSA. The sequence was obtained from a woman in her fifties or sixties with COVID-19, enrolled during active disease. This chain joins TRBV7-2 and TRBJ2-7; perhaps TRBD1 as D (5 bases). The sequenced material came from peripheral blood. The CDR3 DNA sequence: TGTGCCAGCAGCTTATTCCACAGGCCACCCTACGAGCAGTACTTC. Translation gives CASSLFHRPPYEQYF.